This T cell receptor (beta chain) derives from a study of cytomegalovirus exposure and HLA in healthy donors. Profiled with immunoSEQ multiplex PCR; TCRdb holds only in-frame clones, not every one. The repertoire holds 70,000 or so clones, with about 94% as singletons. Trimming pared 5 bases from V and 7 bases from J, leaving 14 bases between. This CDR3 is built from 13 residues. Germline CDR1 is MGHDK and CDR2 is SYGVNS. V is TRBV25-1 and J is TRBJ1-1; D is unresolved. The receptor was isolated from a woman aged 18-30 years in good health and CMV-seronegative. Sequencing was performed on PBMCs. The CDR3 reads CASSSQVAGEAFF. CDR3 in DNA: TGTGCCAGCAGTTCTCAGGTCGCGGGTGAAGCTTTCTTT.